What follows are 19 T cell receptor beta chains derived from one specimen sequenced in a study of blood T cell repertoires in COVID-19. TCRdb keeps only in-frame clones here, not all; method: immunoSEQ multiplex PCR. This sample carries about 150,000 clones, roughly 80% of them seen once, and the ten largest clones take more than 5.5%. The sample taken for sequencing was PBMCs or T cells enriched from blood (not recorded which). All receptors derive from a man aged 45-65 years who had recovered from COVID-19.

This chain links TRBV29-1 with TRBJ2-7; 9 nucleotides line up with TRBD1. Germline CDR1 SQVTM, CDR2 ANQGSEA. The CDR3 is 13 residues long. V lost 7 bases to trimming and J lost 5 bases; unmatched junction nucleotides: 9. This CDR3 reads CSARDRVRDEQYF. In DNA form, the CDR3 reads TGCAGCGCCCGGGACAGGGTACGGGACGAGCAGTACTTC.

This clone showed up just a few times. The V and J genes are TRBV2 and TRBJ1-3; 7 nucleotides line up with TRBD1. Germline assignment: CDR1 SNHLY and CDR2 FYNNEI. This CDR3 region has 16 residues. V was clipped by 6 bases and J by 0 bases; unmatched bases: 8. This CDR3 is CASSARQGNSGNTIYF. CDR3 in DNA: TGTGCCAGCAGCGCCCGACAGGGTAACTCTGGAAACACCATATATTTT.

In this sample, this clone turned up once. V and J are TRBV19 and TRBJ1-1; D gene ambiguous. The V end lost 7 bases, the J end lost 8 bases, and 14 bases lay between the germline ends. This CDR3 comprises 12 residues. CDR1 and CDR2 (germline): LNHDA, SQIVND (reference sequence). The CDR3 region is CASTLGRREAFF. CDR3 coding DNA: TGTGCCAGTACCCTCGGGAGGCGAGAAGCTTTCTTT.

This clone has more than one count but fewer than ten. V and J are TRBV3-1 (or the pseudogene TRBV3-2) and TRBJ1-1; 7 nucleotides line up with TRBD1. With 7 bases clipped from V and 7 bases from J, the junction kept 9 bases outside the gene matches. The CDR3 runs to 13 residues. Germline V gene sequence: CDR1 LGHDT, CDR2 YNNKEL (reference sequence). DNA for the CDR3: TGTGCCAGCAACCCACAGGGGAACGGTGAAGCTTTCTTT. Translation gives CASNPQGNGEAFF.

The chain carries TRBV2 and TRBJ2-3, with 12 bases that match TRBD2. The CDR3 consists of 19 residues. Germline CDR1 SNHLY, CDR2 FYNNEI. V trimming: 10 bases; J trimming: 1 base; junction bases outside the gene matches: 18. CDR3 in amino acids: CATNGGLAGGSRGTDTQYF. The CDR3 DNA reads TGTGCCACTAACGGAGGGCTAGCGGGGGGGTCACGAGGCACAGATACGCAGTATTTT.

The rearrangement joins TRBV3-1 (or the pseudogene TRBV3-2) to TRBJ2-5; the D gene is possibly TRBD2 (6 bases). This CDR3 has 15 amino acids. V lost 3 bases and J lost 0, with 11 bases in between. Germline V lookup: CDR1 LGHDT, CDR2 YNNKEL (reference sequence). DNA of the CDR3: TGTGCCAGCAGCCATGCGGGGCTAAACCAAGAGACCCAGTACTTC. Its protein product is CASSHAGLNQETQYF.

This clone was detected only once. The chain joins TRBV9 to TRBJ2-5; TRBD2 is a possible D gene (6 bases). V gave up 0 bases and J gave up 7 bases, with 13 bases separating them. The CDR3 sequence is 14 residues long. Germline values: CDR1 SGDLS, CDR2 YYNGEE. The chain's CDR3 is CASSVVAEGATQYF. For the CDR3, the DNA is TGTGCCAGCAGCGTAGTTGCGGAGGGTGCGACCCAGTACTTC.

The chain has TRBV6-5 and TRBJ2-7; 7 bases are shared with TRBD1. Germline V gene lookup returns CDR1 MNHEY and CDR2 SVGAGI. The J segment lost 7 bases and the V segment lost 5 bases, leaving 5 bases of the junction unmatched. CDR3 length: 12 amino acids. CDR3 loop: CASSQQGKEQYF. CDR3 nucleotides: TGTGCCAGCAGTCAACAGGGGAAAGAGCAGTACTTC.

V gene TRBV6-1 combines with J gene TRBJ1-2; D is unresolved. Germline assignment: CDR1 MNHNS and CDR2 SASEGT. Trimming took off 0 bases at V and 0 bases at J, with 8 bases between the two ends. This CDR3 has 15 residues. CDR3 amino acids: CASSEAVAANYGYTF. The CDR3 region has the DNA TGTGCCAGCAGTGAAGCAGTGGCGGCTAACTATGGCTACACCTTC.

The chain employs TRBV15 and TRBJ1-3, with 7 bases identical to TRBD1. The V segment lost 0 bases and the J segment 2 bases; nucleotides outside the gene matches: 1. Per germline, CDR1 LNHNV and CDR2 YYDKDF (reference sequence). This CDR3 contains 15 residues. CDR3 in DNA: TGTGCCACCAGCAGAGACAGGGGGGCTGGAAACACCATATATTTT. This gives the protein CATSRDRGAGNTIYF.

The chain recombines TRBV2 with TRBJ2-7, with D possibly being TRBD1 (6 bases). The CDR3 runs 12 residues. Germline lookup yields CDR1 SNHLY and CDR2 FYNNEI. The V end was cut by 5 bases, the J end by 2 bases, with 7 bases between. CDR3 nucleotide sequence: TGTGCCAGCAGTAGACAGGCCTACGAGCAGTACTTC. The encoded protein is CASSRQAYEQYF.

The chain recombines TRBV21-1 with TRBJ1-3. TRBV21-1 is a pseudogene segment. CDR3 length: 14 amino acids. CDR3 amino acids: CASSSRISGNTIYF. CDR3 in DNA: TGTGCCAGCAGCTCGAGGATCTCTGGAAACACCATATATTTT.

This chain connects TRBV27 to TRBJ1-2; D is possibly TRBD1 (6 bases). The CDR3 is 15 amino acids. Per germline, CDR1 MNHEY and CDR2 SMNVEV (reference sequence). The V end lost 4 bases, the J end lost 4 bases, and 16 bases lay between the germline ends. The CDR3 nucleotides are TGTGCCAGCAGTTCTCGTGACAGGATAGGCTATGGCTACACCTTC. It codes for CASSSRDRIGYGYTF.

The rearrangement uses TRBV7-2 and TRBJ2-7; TRBD2 aligns across 9 bases. This CDR3 is 14 amino acids long. Germline lookup yields CDR1 SGHTA and CDR2 FQGNSA. Germline trimming cut 2 bases from V and 2 bases from J; bases unmatched to any gene: 1. CDR3 sequence: CASSLTSGPYEQYF. The CDR3 DNA reads TGTGCCAGCAGCTTAACTAGCGGGCCCTACGAGCAGTACTTC.

This rearrangement joins TRBV9 to TRBJ1-2, with 8 nucleotides matching TRBD1. CDR1 and CDR2 from the germline V gene are SGDLS and YYNGEE. Trimming removed 3 bases from V and 8 bases from J; junction bases left unmatched: 9. CDR3 length: 14 amino acids. CDR3 in DNA: TGTGCCAGCAGCGAGACAGGGGCAAATAGAGGCTACACCTTC. Translated, it gives CASSETGANRGYTF.

The table lists this clone with a few counts. The chain combines TRBV4-1 with TRBJ1-5; D not certain. The CDR3 is 15 amino acids. Germline V gene sequence: CDR1 MGHRA, CDR2 YSYEKL. V was cut by 0 bases and J by 4 bases, with 10 bases left in between. The CDR3 DNA reads TGCGCCAGCAGCCAAGATGCGGCGGTTAATCAGCCCCAGCATTTT. Protein: CASSQDAAVNQPQHF.

This clone was picked up a small number of times. This chain connects TRBV14 to TRBJ2-5; 7 bases map to TRBD2. The germline V gene has CDR1 SGHDN and CDR2 FVKESK. The V gene end was trimmed by 0 bases and the J gene end by 5 bases; junction bases not matched to a gene: 15. The CDR3 covers 18 residues. In DNA form, the CDR3 reads TGTGCCAGCAGCCAAGATTACTCGGTTGGGGCCGGGGGGGAGACCCAGTACTTC. Its protein is CASSQDYSVGAGGETQYF. Complete variable domain (other parts from reference TRBV14 and TRBJ2-5): EAGVTQFPSHSVIEKGQTVTLRCDPISGHDNLYWYRRVMGKEIKFLLHFVKESKQDESGMPNNRFLAERTGGTYSTLKVQPAELEDSGVYFCASSQDYSVGAGGETQYFGPGTRLLVL.

The rearrangement uses TRBV6-5 and TRBJ1-1; TRBD1 aligns across 7 bases. CDR3 length: 15 amino acids. Germline assignment: CDR1 MNHEY and CDR2 SVGAGI. The V and J ends lost 5 bases and 0 bases, in that order; junction bases with no gene match: 6. Written as DNA, the CDR3 is TGTGCCAGCAGTAAACAGGACAGGCTGAACACTGAAGCTTTCTTT. Residues: CASSKQDRLNTEAFF.

This chain connects TRBV19 to TRBJ1-6; D is unclear. V was pared by 2 bases and J by 9 bases, with 14 bases between. The germline V gene encodes CDR1 LNHDA and CDR2 SQIVND (reference sequence). This CDR3 region has 15 residues. The CDR3 DNA sequence: TGTGCCAGTAGTATAATTGAGGGAAGGAGTTCACCCCTCCACTTT. Amino acid sequence: CASSIIEGRSSPLHF.